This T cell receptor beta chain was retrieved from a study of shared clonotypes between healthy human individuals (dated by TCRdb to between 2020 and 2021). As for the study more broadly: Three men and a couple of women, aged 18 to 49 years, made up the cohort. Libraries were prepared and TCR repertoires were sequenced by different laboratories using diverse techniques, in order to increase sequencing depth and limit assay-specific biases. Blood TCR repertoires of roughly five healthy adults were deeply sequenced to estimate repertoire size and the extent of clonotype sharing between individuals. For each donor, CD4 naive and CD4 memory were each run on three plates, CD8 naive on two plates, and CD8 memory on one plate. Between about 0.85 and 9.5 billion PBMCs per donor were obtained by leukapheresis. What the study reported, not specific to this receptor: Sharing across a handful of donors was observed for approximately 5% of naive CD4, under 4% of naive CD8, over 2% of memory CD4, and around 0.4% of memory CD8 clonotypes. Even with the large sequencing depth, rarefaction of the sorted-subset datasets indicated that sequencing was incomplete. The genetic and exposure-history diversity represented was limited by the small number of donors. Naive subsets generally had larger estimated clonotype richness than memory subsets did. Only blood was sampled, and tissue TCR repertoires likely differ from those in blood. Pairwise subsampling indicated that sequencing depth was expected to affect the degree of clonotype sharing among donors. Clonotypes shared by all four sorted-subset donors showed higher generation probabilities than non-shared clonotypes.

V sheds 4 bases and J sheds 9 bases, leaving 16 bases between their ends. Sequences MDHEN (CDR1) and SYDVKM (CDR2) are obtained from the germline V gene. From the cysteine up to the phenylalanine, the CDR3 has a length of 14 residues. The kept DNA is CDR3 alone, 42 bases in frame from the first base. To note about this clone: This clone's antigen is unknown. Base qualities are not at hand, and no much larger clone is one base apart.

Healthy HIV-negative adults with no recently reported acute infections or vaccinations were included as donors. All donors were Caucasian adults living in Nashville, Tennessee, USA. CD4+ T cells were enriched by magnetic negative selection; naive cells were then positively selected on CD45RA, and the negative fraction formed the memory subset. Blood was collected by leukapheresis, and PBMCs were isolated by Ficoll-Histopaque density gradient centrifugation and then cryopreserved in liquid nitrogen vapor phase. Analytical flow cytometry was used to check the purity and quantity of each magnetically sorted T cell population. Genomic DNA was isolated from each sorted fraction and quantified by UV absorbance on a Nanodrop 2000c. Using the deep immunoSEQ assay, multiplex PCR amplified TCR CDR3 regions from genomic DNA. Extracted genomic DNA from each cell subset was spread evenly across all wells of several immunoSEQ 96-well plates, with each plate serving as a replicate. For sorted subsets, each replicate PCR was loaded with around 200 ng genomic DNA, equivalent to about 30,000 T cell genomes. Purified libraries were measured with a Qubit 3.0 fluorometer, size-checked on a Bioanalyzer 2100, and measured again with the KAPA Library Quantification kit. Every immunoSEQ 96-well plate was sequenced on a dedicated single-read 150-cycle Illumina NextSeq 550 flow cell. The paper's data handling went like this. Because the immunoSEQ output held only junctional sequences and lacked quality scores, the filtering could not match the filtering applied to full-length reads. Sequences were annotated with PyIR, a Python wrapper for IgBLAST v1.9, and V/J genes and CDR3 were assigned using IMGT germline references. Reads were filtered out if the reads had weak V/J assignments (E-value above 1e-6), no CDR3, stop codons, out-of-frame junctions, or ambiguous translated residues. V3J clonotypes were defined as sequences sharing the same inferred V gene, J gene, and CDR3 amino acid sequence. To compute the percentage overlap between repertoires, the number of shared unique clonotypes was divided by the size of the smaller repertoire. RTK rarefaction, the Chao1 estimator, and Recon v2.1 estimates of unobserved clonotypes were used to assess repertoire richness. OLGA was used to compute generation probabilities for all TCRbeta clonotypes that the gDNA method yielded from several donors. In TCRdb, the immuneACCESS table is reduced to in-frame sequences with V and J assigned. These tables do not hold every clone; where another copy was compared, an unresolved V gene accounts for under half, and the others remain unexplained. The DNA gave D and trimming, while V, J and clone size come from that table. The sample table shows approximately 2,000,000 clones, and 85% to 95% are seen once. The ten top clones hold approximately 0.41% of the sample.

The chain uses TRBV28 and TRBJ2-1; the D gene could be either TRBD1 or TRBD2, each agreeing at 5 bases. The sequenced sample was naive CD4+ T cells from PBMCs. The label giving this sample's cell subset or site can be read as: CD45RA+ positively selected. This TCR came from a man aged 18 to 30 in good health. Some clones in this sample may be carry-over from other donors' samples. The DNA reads TGTGCCAGCAGTTCGACGGGACGACGGATTGAGCAGTTCTTC. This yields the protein CASSSTGRRIEQFF.